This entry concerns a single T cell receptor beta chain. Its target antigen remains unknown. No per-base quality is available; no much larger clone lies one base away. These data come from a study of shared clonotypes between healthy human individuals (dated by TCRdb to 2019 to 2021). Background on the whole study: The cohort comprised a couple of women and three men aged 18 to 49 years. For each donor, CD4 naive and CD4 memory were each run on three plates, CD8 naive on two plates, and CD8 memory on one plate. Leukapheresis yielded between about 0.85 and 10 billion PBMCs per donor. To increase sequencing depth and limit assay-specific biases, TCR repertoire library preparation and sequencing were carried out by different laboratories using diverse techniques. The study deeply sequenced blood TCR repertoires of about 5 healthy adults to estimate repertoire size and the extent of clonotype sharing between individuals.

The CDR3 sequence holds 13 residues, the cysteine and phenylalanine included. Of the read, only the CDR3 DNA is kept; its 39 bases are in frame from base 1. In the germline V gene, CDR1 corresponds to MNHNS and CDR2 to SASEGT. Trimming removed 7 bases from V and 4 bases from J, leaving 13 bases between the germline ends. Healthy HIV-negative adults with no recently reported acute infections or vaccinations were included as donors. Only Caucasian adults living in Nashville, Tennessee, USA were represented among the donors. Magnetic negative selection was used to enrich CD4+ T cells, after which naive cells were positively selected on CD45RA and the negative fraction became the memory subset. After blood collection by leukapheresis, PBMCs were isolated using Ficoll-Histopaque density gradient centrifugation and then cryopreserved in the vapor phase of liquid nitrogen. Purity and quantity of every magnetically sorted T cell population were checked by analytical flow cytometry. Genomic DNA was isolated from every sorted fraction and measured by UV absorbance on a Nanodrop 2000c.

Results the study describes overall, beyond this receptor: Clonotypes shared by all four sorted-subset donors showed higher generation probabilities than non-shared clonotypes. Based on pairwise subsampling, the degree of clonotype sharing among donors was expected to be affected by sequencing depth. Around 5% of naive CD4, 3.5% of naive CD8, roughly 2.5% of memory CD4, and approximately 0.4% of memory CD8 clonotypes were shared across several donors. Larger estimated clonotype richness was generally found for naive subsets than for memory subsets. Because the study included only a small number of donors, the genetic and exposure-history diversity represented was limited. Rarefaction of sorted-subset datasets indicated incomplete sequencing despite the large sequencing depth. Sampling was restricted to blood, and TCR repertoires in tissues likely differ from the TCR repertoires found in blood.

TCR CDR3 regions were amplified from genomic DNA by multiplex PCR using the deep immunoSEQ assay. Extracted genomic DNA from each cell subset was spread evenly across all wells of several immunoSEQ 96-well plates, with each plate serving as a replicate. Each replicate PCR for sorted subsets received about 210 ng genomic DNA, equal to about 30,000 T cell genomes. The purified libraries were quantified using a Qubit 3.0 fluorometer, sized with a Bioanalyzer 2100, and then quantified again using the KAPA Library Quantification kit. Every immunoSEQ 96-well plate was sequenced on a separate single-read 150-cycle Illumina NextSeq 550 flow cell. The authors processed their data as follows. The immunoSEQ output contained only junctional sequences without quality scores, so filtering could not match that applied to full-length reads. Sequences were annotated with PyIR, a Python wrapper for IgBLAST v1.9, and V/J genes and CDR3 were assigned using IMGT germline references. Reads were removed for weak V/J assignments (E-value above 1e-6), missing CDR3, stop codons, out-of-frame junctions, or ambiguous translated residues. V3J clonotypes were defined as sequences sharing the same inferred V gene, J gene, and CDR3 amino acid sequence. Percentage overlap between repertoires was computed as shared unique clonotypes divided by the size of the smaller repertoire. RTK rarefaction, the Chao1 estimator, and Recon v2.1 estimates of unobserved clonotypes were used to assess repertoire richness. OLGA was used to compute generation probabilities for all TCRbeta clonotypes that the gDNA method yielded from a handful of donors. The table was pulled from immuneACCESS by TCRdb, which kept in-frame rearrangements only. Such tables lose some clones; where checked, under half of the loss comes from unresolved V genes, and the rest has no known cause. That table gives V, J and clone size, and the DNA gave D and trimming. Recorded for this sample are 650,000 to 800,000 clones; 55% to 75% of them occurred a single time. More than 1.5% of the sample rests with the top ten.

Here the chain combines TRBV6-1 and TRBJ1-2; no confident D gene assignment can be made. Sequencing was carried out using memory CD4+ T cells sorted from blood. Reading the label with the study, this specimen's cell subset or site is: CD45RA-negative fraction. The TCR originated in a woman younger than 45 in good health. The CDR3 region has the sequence CASIGPLVYGYTF. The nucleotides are TGTGCCAGCATTGGGCCACTCGTCTATGGCTACACCTTC.